Below, one TCR beta chain is given with its context. The data originate from a study of control samples from healthy donors and cancer patients. Germline lookup yields CDR1 SGHKS and CDR2 YYEKEE (reference sequence). Trimming cost V 4 bases and J 4 bases; bases outside gene matches: 5. This CDR3 is 14 amino acids long. TCRdb keeps only in-frame clones here, not all; method: immunoSEQ multiplex PCR. The sample lists 70,000 to 80,000 clones, roughly 89% seen once, with roughly a tenth in the top ten. The chain is built from TRBV5-5 and TRBJ2-5; 9 positions agree with TRBD1. Input material: PBMCs. The receptor was derived from a woman aged 45 to 65 with colorectal cancer. CDR3 DNA sequence: TGTGCCAGCAGCAACACAGGGGGCCTAGAGACCCAGTACTTC. This codes for CASSNTGGLETQYF.